This is a list of T cell receptor beta chains from one sample in a study of T cells in Graves' hyperthyroidism and ophthalmopathy. Using its own MiXCR run on the multiplex PCR reads, TCRdb lists one record per CDR3 protein. This table holds more than 500,000 distinct CDR3 sequences, about 15% found once. The specimen sequenced was blood. The receptor source for this set is a woman between 25 and 40 years old with Graves' ophthalmopathy. Both conserved end residues are part of each CDR3. The D gene is left open where the match is weak. Only part of the rows carry a size: once, few, many, or a class if the clone is expanded.

clone_size	v_call	j_call	d_call	cdr3_aa	cdr3_nt
many	TRBV5-1	TRBJ2-3	.	CASSFLGQGTDTQYF	TGCGCCAGCAGCTTTTTAGGCCAGGGGACAGATACGCAGTATTTT
few	TRBV20-1	TRBJ2-7	TRBD1	CSAQPGQGGGEQYF	TGCAGTGCCCAACCGGGACAGGGGGGAGGCGAGCAGTACTTC
many	TRBV4-3	TRBJ2-5	.	CASSQGGARETQYF	TGCGCCAGCAGCCAAGGGGGGGCGCGAGAGACCCAGTACTTC
many	TRBV20-1	TRBJ1-5	TRBD1	CSAVVGTGGNSNQPQHF	TGCAGTGCCGTCGTAGGGACAGGGGGCAATAGCAATCAGCCCCAGCATTTT
many	TRBV30	TRBJ2-3	TRBD1	CAWSRDRAFPDTQYF	TGTGCCTGGTCCCGGGACAGGGCCTTCCCAGATACGCAGTATTTT
many	TRBV20-1	TRBJ2-5	TRBD1	CSASQTGRKETQYF	TGCAGTGCTAGCCAGACAGGGCGTAAGGAGACCCAGTACTTC
many	TRBV28	TRBJ2-1	.	CASSSGGITYNEQFF	TGTGCCAGCAGTTCAGGGGGGATCACGTACAATGAGCAGTTCTTC
many	TRBV12-3/TRBV12-4	TRBJ1-4	.	CASSQANEKLFF	TGTGCCAGCAGCCAGGCAAATGAAAAACTGTTTTTT
few	TRBV6-2/TRBV6-3	TRBJ2-2	TRBD1	CASAWNRGTNTGELFF	TGTGCCAGCGCGTGGAACAGGGGGACGAACACCGGGGAGCTGTTTTTT
few	TRBV6-1	TRBJ2-7	TRBD1	CASSSHPPVRDRRYYEQYF	TGTGCCAGCAGTTCCCATCCACCCGTACGGGACAGACGATACTACGAGCAGTACTTC
many	TRBV28	TRBJ1-1	.	CASSLTGMGSTEAFF	TGTGCCAGCAGTTTAACAGGGATGGGAAGCACTGAAGCTTTCTTT
.	TRBV19	TRBJ2-1	.	CASSNAGSYNEQFF	TGTGCCAGTAGTAATGCGGGATCATACAATGAGCAGTTCTTC
few	TRBV20-1	TRBJ2-1	TRBD1	CSASHPGQGINEQFF	TGCAGTGCTAGTCATCCGGGACAGGGAATCAATGAGCAGTTCTTC
many	TRBV2	TRBJ2-1	TRBD2	CASTREGVRDEQFF	TGTGCCAGCACCCGGGAGGGGGTCAGGGATGAGCAGTTCTTC
many	TRBV2	TRBJ1-1	.	CASSEEGRSEAFF	TGTGCCAGCAGTGAAGAGGGTAGGTCTGAAGCTTTCTTT
many	TRBV5-6	TRBJ2-7	.	CASSLLRGPSYEQYF	TGTGCCAGCAGCTTGCTCCGGGGCCCGTCCTACGAGCAGTACTTC
many	TRBV20-1	TRBJ1-1	.	CSAQEDRNTEAFF	TGCAGTGCCCAGGAAGATCGCAACACTGAAGCTTTCTTT
many	TRBV20-1	TRBJ2-7	TRBD1	CSARDQGGRGYEQYF	TGCAGTGCTAGAGATCAAGGGGGCAGAGGGTACGAGCAGTACTTC
.	TRBV2	TRBJ2-6	.	CASREEAGANVLTF	TGTGCCAGCAGGGAGGAAGCTGGGGCCAACGTCCTGACTTTC
.	TRBV20-1	TRBJ2-7	TRBD2	CSAPPREAYEQYF	TGCAGTGCTCCACCGCGGGAGGCGTACGAGCAGTACTTC
.	TRBV12-3/TRBV12-4	TRBJ2-5	.	CASNLGREETQYF	TGTGCCAGCAATCTGGGACGGGAAGAGACCCAGTACTTC
many	TRBV27	TRBJ2-7	TRBD2	CASSGLAEYEQYF	TGTGCCAGCAGCGGACTAGCGGAGTACGAGCAGTACTTC